The 10 T cell receptor beta chains below come from one sample, sequenced in a study of response to subunit inactivated influenza vaccine. TCRdb re-called the RT-PCR reads with MiXCR, one entry per CDR3 protein. The sample holds hundreds of thousands of distinct CDR3 sequences; more than 10% are singletons and the top ten take 7.5% to 10%. The source was non-naive T cells sorted from PBMCs, collected less than 15 days before vaccination. These TCRs come from a man aged 50 or older who received an inactivated influenza vaccine.

This chain joins TRBV7-2 and TRBJ2-1, with D perhaps assigned TRBD1 or TRBD2 (6 bases each). The CDR3 sequence is 15 residues long. Trimming took off 5 bases at V and 7 bases at J, with 18 bases between the two ends. Germline V gene data show CDR1 as SGHTA and CDR2 as FQGNSA. CDR3 sequence: CASSPQGGLGNEQFF. The DNA for the CDR3 is TGTGCCAGCAGCCCCCAAGGGGGACTTGGGAATGAGCAGTTCTTC.

The chain is built from TRBV5-1 and TRBJ2-7; a possible D gene is TRBD2 (6 bases). The assigned J gene may be wrong: the sequence end matches TRBJ2-1 better. The CDR3 covers 15 residues. Per germline, CDR1 SGHRS and CDR2 YFSETQ. The CDR3 DNA sequence: TGCGCCAGCAGCTTTGGGGGGAACTCCGCTTACGAGCAGTTCTTC. Its translation: CASSFGGNSAYEQFF.

The V call is TRBV6-1, the J call TRBJ1-1; 10 bases agree with TRBD1. This CDR3 is built from 13 residues. Trimming at V came to 4 bases and at J to 12 bases, leaving 8 bases not matched to a gene. Germline-derived CDR1 and CDR2 are MNHNS and SASEGT. In DNA, the CDR3 is TGTGCCAGCAGTGCCCCGGGACAGGGGACAACTTTCTTT. This gives the protein CASSAPGQGTTFF.

The chain carries TRBV20-1 and TRBJ2-7, with D perhaps TRBD2 (6 bases). With 0 bases removed from V and 7 bases from J, the gap between germline ends came to 16 bases. The germline V gene encodes CDR1 DFQATT and CDR2 SNEGSKA (reference sequence). The CDR3 is 14 amino acids. The CDR3 region is CSARDPGLRGEQYF. The DNA of the CDR3 is TGCAGTGCTAGAGATCCCGGCCTGCGGGGAGAGCAGTACTTC.

This clonotype was counted a few times. This chain connects TRBV18 to TRBJ2-1; a possible D gene is TRBD1 (5 bases). Germline CDR1 and CDR2: KGHSH and LQKENI. Trimming cost V 3 bases and J 6 bases, with 15 bases left between them. The CDR3 contains 15 residues. This chain's CDR3 is CASSPTAGMGNEQFF. In nucleotides, the CDR3 is TGTGCCAGCTCACCGACCGCAGGGATGGGCAATGAGCAGTTCTTC. Supplemented by reference TRBV18 and TRBJ2-1, the full variable domain reads NAGVMQNPRHLVRRRGQEARLRCSPMKGHSHVYWYRQLPEEGLKFMVYLQKENIIDESGMPKERFSAEFPKEGPSILRIQQVVRGDSAAYFCASSPTAGMGNEQFFGPGTRLTVL.

Here the CDR3 DNA reads TGTGCCAGCAGACCGGGGACAGGGGGAAAGGACTATGGCTACACCTTC. Translation gives CASRPGTGGKDYGYTF. The gene calls are TRBV28 and TRBJ1-2; 11 bases align to TRBD1. Trimming at V came to 6 bases and at J to 3 bases, leaving 9 bases not matched to a gene. Germline V gene data show CDR1 as MDHEN and CDR2 as SYDVKM. This CDR3 has 16 residues.

The chain uses TRBV19 and TRBJ2-6, with D tentatively TRBD1 (6 bases). V lost 3 bases to trimming and J lost 2 bases, with 11 bases between them. Germline V gene lookup returns CDR1 LNHDA and CDR2 SQIVND (reference sequence). The CDR3 has 16 residues. CDR3 sequence reads: CASSIMGAPGANVLTF. The CDR3 bases are TGTGCCAGTAGTATTATGGGGGCGCCTGGGGCCAACGTCCTGACTTTC.

The J gene is TRBJ2-7, the V gene TRBV20-1, with D unresolved. The CDR3 loop spans 13 amino acids. The V and J ends lost 1 base and 2 bases respectively, with 9 bases between them. Germline lookup yields CDR1 DFQATT and CDR2 SNEGSKA (reference sequence). CDR3 region: CSARVFSAYEQYF. The CDR3 nucleotides read TGCAGTGCTAGAGTTTTCAGCGCCTACGAGCAGTACTTC.

In this sample, this clonotype turned up many times. The gene calls are TRBV6-6 and TRBJ2-4, with 12 bases fitting TRBD2. The V and J ends lost 4 bases and 4 bases, in that order; junction bases with no gene match: 2. Germline CDR1 and CDR2: MNHNY and SVGAGI (reference sequence). The length of the CDR3 is 15 residues. The CDR3 reads CASSLGTSGKNIQYF. CDR3 coding DNA: TGTGCCAGCAGTTTAGGGACTAGCGGGAAAAACATTCAGTACTTC.

Comments on this clonotype: At one end the junction does not follow the germline gene, possibly because of a read error. The genes are TRBV9 and TRBJ2-3; possible D gene TRBD2, 6 bases. CDR1 and CDR2 from the germline V gene are SGDLS and YYNGEE. The CDR3 covers 16 residues. In DNA form, the CDR3 reads TGTGCCATCAGCGTAGGGGCGGGGCAGCGCACAGATACGCAGTATTTT. Its translation is CAISVGAGQRTDTQYF.